Presented here are 27 T cell receptor beta chains from one specimen sequenced in a study of shared clonotypes between healthy human individuals. The table came from immunoSEQ multiplex PCR; TCRdb's copy has only in-frame clones and leaves some out. The sample shows 950,000 to 1,100,000 clones, 65% to 75% of them seen only once. Sequenced input: memory CD4+ T cells sorted from blood. Subset meaning: CD45RA-negative fraction. The source is a young man in good health.

The CDR3 here is CASGPPRQYGYTF. CDR3 in DNA: TGTGCCAGCGGGCCACCGCGTCAATATGGCTACACCTTC. The chain combines TRBV28 with TRBJ1-2; D not resolved. The CDR3 totals 13 residues. Trimming left V 8 bases short and J 5 bases short, with 15 bases between. Germline V lookup: CDR1 MDHEN, CDR2 SYDVKM.

The chain combines TRBV19 with TRBJ1-2; TRBD1 might be the D (6 bases). The germline V and J ends were trimmed by 0 bases and 8 bases, with 13 bases remaining between them. The CDR3 is 14 amino acids. CDR1 and CDR2 (germline): LNHDA, SQIVND (reference sequence). The CDR3 DNA reads as TGTGCCAGTAGTATAGATCGGGGGGCTGGCGGCTACACCTTC. It translates to CASSIDRGAGGYTF. The full variable domain, in which reference TRBV19 and TRBJ1-2 provide the parts outside the CDR3, is DGGITQSPKYLFRKEGQNVTLSCEQNLNHDAMYWYRQDPGQGLRLIYYSQIVNDFQKGDIAEGYSVSREKKESFPLTVTSAQKNPTAFYLCASSIDRGAGGYTFGSGTRLTVV.

The sample holds many counts of this clone. The sample holds other DNA sequences that translate to the same CDR3. The chain joins TRBV10-1 to TRBJ1-1, with D perhaps matching TRBD1 (5 bases). CDR3 length: 14 amino acids. Germline values: CDR1 WNHNN, CDR2 SYGVQD (reference sequence). V lost 3 bases and J lost 0, with 8 bases in between. The CDR3 region is CASSDGAMNTEAFF. For the CDR3, the DNA is TGCGCCAGCAGTGACGGGGCGATGAACACTGAAGCTTTCTTT.

This chain uses TRBV6-4 with TRBJ1-1; TRBD1 might be the D (5 bases). V was cut by 4 bases and J by 11 bases, with 23 bases left in between. CDR1 is MRHNA and CDR2 is SNTAGT in the germline V gene. The CDR3 contains 15 residues. CDR3 region: CASSVSGGAVSGAFF. The DNA of the CDR3 is TGTGCCAGCAGTGTCTCGGGAGGGGCTGTATCTGGGGCTTTCTTT.

This chain connects TRBV2 to TRBJ2-7; D is tentatively TRBD1 or TRBD2 (5 bases each). The V and J ends lost 3 bases and 3 bases respectively, with 15 bases between them. Germline V gene sequence: CDR1 SNHLY, CDR2 FYNNEI. The CDR3 consists of 15 residues. In DNA, the CDR3 is TGTGCCAGCAGTGACAACCGGGACCACATCTACGAGCAGTACTTC. Its translation: CASSDNRDHIYEQYF.

The chain couples TRBV5-5 to TRBJ1-3; D perhaps matches TRBD1 (6 bases). V was shortened by 4 bases and J by 2 bases, with 16 bases between the two germline ends. CDR1 is SGHKS, CDR2 YYEKEE, per germline (reference sequence). The CDR3 has 16 amino acids. The CDR3: CASSRIQGNTGNTIYF. The CDR3 nucleotides are TGTGCCAGCAGCCGGATACAGGGAAATACTGGAAACACCATATATTTT.

This sequence joins TRBV7-8 and TRBJ1-4, with D possibly TRBD1 on 5 matching bases. V lost 9 bases to trimming and J lost 3 bases, with 23 bases between them. There are 17 residues in the CDR3. Looked up from germline, CDR1 is SGHVS and CDR2 is FQNEAQ. The CDR3 is CARRDVSSAAANEKLFF. CDR3 nucleotides: TGTGCCAGGAGGGACGTTAGCTCTGCGGCAGCTAATGAAAAACTGTTTTTT.

The chain recombines TRBV21-1 with TRBJ1-1. TRBV21-1 is flagged as a pseudogene. The CDR3 extends over 13 amino acids. CDR3 region: CATKGGVDTEAFF. In DNA, the CDR3 is TGTGCCACCAAGGGGGGGGTGGACACTGAAGCTTTCTTT.

The chain employs TRBV11-1 and TRBJ1-1; D not resolved. Per the germline V gene, CDR1 is SGHAT and CDR2 is FQDESV (reference sequence). The CDR3 covers 13 residues. Between the trimmed V and J ends, which lost 6 bases and 0 bases, there was a span of 8 bases. DNA for the CDR3: TGTGCCAGCAGGATTCATATGAACACTGAAGCTTTCTTT. Protein: CASRIHMNTEAFF.

The V gene is TRBV9, the J gene TRBJ2-7; 7 bases line up with TRBD1. Germline CDR1 reads SGDLS; CDR2 reads YYNGEE. After removal of 0 bases from V and 2 bases from J, the junction contained 5 bases not matched to a gene. The CDR3 is 15 residues long. The CDR3 sequence: CASSVGQGETYEQYF. The CDR3 DNA follows: TGTGCCAGCAGCGTAGGGCAGGGGGAAACCTACGAGCAGTACTTC.

The V gene is TRBV28, the J gene TRBJ2-7, with no clear D. CDR1 is MDHEN, CDR2 SYDVKM, per germline. The CDR3 is 13 residues long. V lost 3 bases and J lost 4, with 10 bases in between. The CDR3 sequence: CASSFPGEYEQYF. The CDR3 region has the DNA TGTGCCAGCAGTTTCCCAGGAGAATACGAGCAGTACTTC.

The chain recombines TRBV7-2 with TRBJ2-3; maybe TRBD1 (6 bases). Germline V CDR1 and CDR2: SGHTA, FQGNSA. The CDR3 is 14 amino acids. Between the trimmed V and J ends, which lost 1 base and 11 bases, there was a span of 16 bases. The CDR3, as DNA: TGTGCCAGCAGCTTAGAGGGGGTCCCTCTAGTGCAGTATTTT. Its protein product is CASSLEGVPLVQYF.

V is TRBV19 and J is TRBJ1-5; 9 positions agree with TRBD1. Germline trimming cut 4 bases from V and 0 bases from J; bases unmatched to any gene: 13. The CDR3 loop spans 19 amino acids. CDR1 and CDR2 (germline): LNHDA, SQIVND (reference sequence). The CDR3 is CASSTTGTGSIHSNQPQHF. CDR3 nucleotides: TGTGCCAGTAGTACCACCGGGACAGGGAGCATCCATAGCAATCAGCCCCAGCATTTT.

This clone was detected a few times. J is TRBJ2-5 and V is TRBV5-1, with a possible D match to TRBD1 (5 bases). The ends were cut back, 1 base at V and 2 bases at J, with 12 bases in the middle. The germline CDR1 and CDR2 sequences are SGHRS and YFSETQ. The CDR3 extends over 15 amino acids. CDR3 protein: CASSLIRAAQETQYF. CDR3 sequence (DNA): TGCGCCAGCAGCTTGATCAGGGCGGCTCAAGAGACCCAGTACTTC. The variable domain in full, with the rest retrieved from reference TRBV5-1 and TRBJ2-5, is KAGVTQTPRYLIKTRGQQVTLSCSPISGHRSVSWYQQTPGQGLQFLFEYFSETQRNKGNFPGRFSGRQFSNSRSEMNVSTLELGDSALYLCASSLIRAAQETQYFGPGTRLLVL.

This rearrangement joins TRBV15 to TRBJ1-2, with D hard to call. The CDR3 spans 17 residues. V was clipped by 0 bases and J by 0 bases, with 14 bases between them. Germline V CDR1 and CDR2: LNHNV, YYDKDF (reference sequence). As DNA, the CDR3 is TGTGCCACCAGCAGAGATTTCAATGCAGCCGCTAACTATGGCTACACCTTC. Protein product: CATSRDFNAAANYGYTF.

J is TRBJ1-3 and V is TRBV15; 7 bases line up with TRBD1. V dropped 7 bases and J dropped 0; count of bases not matched to a gene: 6. CDR1 and CDR2 (germline): LNHNV, YYDKDF (reference sequence). The CDR3 consists of 15 residues. The CDR3 DNA sequence: TGTGCCACCACAGCGGGACAGATCTCTGGAAACACCATATATTTT. The encoded protein is CATTAGQISGNTIYF.

The rearrangement links TRBV7-3 to TRBJ2-2; 8 nucleotides align to TRBD1. The CDR3 runs to 17 residues. J lost 4 bases, V lost 5 bases, and 12 bases had no gene match. CDR1 and CDR2 (germline): SGHTA, FQGTGA. The CDR3 DNA reads TGTGCCAGCAGCCTGACATCGGACAGGGCCTCCACCGGGGAGCTGTTTTTT. Translation: CASSLTSDRASTGELFF.

The rearrangement links TRBV9 to TRBJ1-2; TRBD1 matches at 8 bases. The ends lost 4 bases at V and 8 bases at J; junction bases unmatched: 13. The germline V gene has CDR1 SGDLS and CDR2 YYNGEE. The CDR3 extends over 15 amino acids. The CDR3, as DNA: TGTGCCAGCAGCTACCTAGGACAGGGAGGGTTGGGCTACACCTTC. Protein sequence: CASSYLGQGGLGYTF.

The chain uses TRBV5-5 and TRBJ1-1; no definite D call. The V end lost 2 bases, the J end lost 5 bases, and 7 bases lay between the germline ends. The CDR3 extends over 12 amino acids. Germline assignment: CDR1 SGHKS and CDR2 YYEKEE (reference sequence). CDR3 DNA sequence: TGTGCCAGCAGCTTCGGGTTGACTGAAGCTTTCTTT. This codes for CASSFGLTEAFF.

V and J are TRBV10-3 and TRBJ2-7, with D unresolved. The germline V gene has CDR1 ENHRY and CDR2 SYGVKD. Trimming removed 2 bases at V and 5 bases at J, with 7 bases between. The CDR3 contains 12 residues. The chain's CDR3 is CAISEIGDEQYF. CDR3 bases: TGTGCCATCAGTGAGATCGGCGACGAGCAGTACTTC.

The chain uses TRBV5-4 and TRBJ2-2; D is perhaps TRBD2 (5 bases). The CDR3 sequence is 15 residues long. Trimming took off 4 bases at V and 1 base at J, with 11 bases between the two ends. Germline assignment: CDR1 SGHNT and CDR2 YYREEE (reference sequence). The CDR3 region is CASSREAGNTGELFF. The CDR3 DNA reads as TGTGCCAGCAGCCGGGAAGCAGGGAACACCGGGGAGCTGTTTTTT.

As concerns this clone: This sample also contains other DNA sequences that code for the same CDR3. V usage is TRBV7-9 and J usage is TRBJ2-1, with TRBD2 matching over 10 bases. This CDR3 has 16 residues. The J segment lost 3 bases and the V segment lost 1 base, leaving 3 bases of the junction unmatched. Germline lookup yields CDR1 SEHNR and CDR2 FQNEAQ (reference sequence). The CDR3 nucleotides are TGTGCCAGCAGCTTAGGGACTAGCGGTTACTACAATGAGCAGTTCTTC. It is translated as CASSLGTSGYYNEQFF.

The table lists this clone with a count of one. The DNA of the CDR3 is TGCGCCAGCAGTCCTTTAGCCGATAGGGTTACCTACGAGCAGTACTTC. Translating gives CASSPLADRVTYEQYF. The chain links TRBV5-1 to TRBJ2-7; D remains ambiguous. The CDR3 is made up of 16 amino acids. The V gene's germline CDR1 is SGHRS and CDR2 YFSETQ. Trimming cost V 5 bases and J 2 bases, with 20 bases left between them. The whole variable domain, remainder taken from reference TRBV5-1 and TRBJ2-7, is KAGVTQTPRYLIKTRGQQVTLSCSPISGHRSVSWYQQTPGQGLQFLFEYFSETQRNKGNFPGRFSGRQFSNSRSEMNVSTLELGDSALYLCASSPLADRVTYEQYFGPGTRLTVT.

V is TRBV5-4 and J is TRBJ2-7; D gene uncertain. Trimming removed 1 base from V and 6 bases from J, with 8 bases in between. This CDR3 spans 12 amino acids. Germline-derived CDR1 and CDR2 are SGHNT and YYREEE (reference sequence). In nucleotides, the CDR3 is TGTGCCAGCAGCTTGTATAACGGCGAGCAGTACTTC. Residues: CASSLYNGEQYF.

The V gene is TRBV5-1, the J gene TRBJ2-1; TRBD1 matches at 10 bases. This CDR3 spans 15 amino acids. J lost 6 bases, V lost 0 bases, and 3 bases had no gene match. Germline lookup yields CDR1 SGHRS and CDR2 YFSETQ. CDR3 loop: CASSLDRTGGNEQFF. The CDR3, as DNA: TGCGCCAGCAGCTTGGATCGGACAGGGGGCAATGAGCAGTTCTTC.

This clone showed up just once. The chain employs TRBV29-1 and TRBJ2-7, with D possibly TRBD1 on 5 matching bases. With 4 bases removed from V and 2 bases from J, the gap between germline ends came to 9 bases. The germline V gene encodes CDR1 SQVTM and CDR2 ANQGSEA. This CDR3 has 12 residues. The chain's CDR3 is CSVVQGTYEQYF. The CDR3 bases are TGCAGCGTTGTTCAGGGTACCTACGAGCAGTACTTC.

The rearrangement uses TRBV5-4 and TRBJ2-4; TRBD2 aligns across 7 bases. Germline V CDR1 and CDR2: SGHNT, YYREEE (reference sequence). This CDR3 has 14 amino acids. J was trimmed by 5 bases and V by 0 bases; bases with no gene match: 2. The CDR3 is CASSLGGGENIQYF. DNA of the CDR3: TGTGCCAGCAGCTTGGGTGGGGGGGAAAACATTCAGTACTTC.